A selection of T cell receptor beta chains follows, all from one sample in a study of blood T cell repertoires in COVID-19. Clones were read by immunoSEQ multiplex PCR, and TCRdb kept only the in-frame ones, dropping some. The data contain about 120,000 clones, 82% of them singletons. Sequencing was done on a sample of peripheral blood. The receptors originated from a man in his 70s with active or convalescent COVID-19. Both conserved end residues are part of each CDR3. The D gene is left open where the match is weak. Size values are once, few and many counts, or a class for expanded clones, and some rows have none.

clone_size	j_call	v_call	d_call	cdr3_nt	cdr3_aa
.	TRBJ2-7	TRBV6-1	TRBD1	TGTGCCAGCAGTGAGTCGACAGGGGGTTCCTACGAGCAGTACTTC	CASSESTGGSYEQYF
.	TRBJ2-3	TRBV24-1	.	TGTGCCACCAGTGACACGCGGACAGCCACAGATACGCAGTATTTT	CATSDTRTATDTQYF
few	TRBJ1-3	TRBV6-5	.	TGTGCCAGCAGTTACTCCCCTTTGAGCTCTGGAAACACCATATATTTT	CASSYSPLSSGNTIYF
.	TRBJ2-1	TRBV18	TRBD2	TGTGCCAGCTCACCACGCCGCTTTAGCGGGGGGACCTACAATGAGCAGTTCTTC	CASSPRRFSGGTYNEQFF
.	TRBJ1-2	TRBV7-9	.	TGTGCCAGCAGCTTAAGTCAACTTCCAGGTGGCTACACCTTC	CASSLSQLPGGYTF
once	TRBJ2-5	TRBV6-5	.	TGTGCCAGCAGCGACTCAAGCCAAGAGACCCAGTACTTC	CASSDSSQETQYF
.	TRBJ1-3	TRBV19	.	TGTGCCAGTAGTATGCAGGGCTTATCTGGAAACACCATATATTTT	CASSMQGLSGNTIYF
.	TRBJ2-1	TRBV10-3	.	TGTGCCATCAGTGATGGGGGACTACAGGGCCCCTGGGGCAATGAGCAGTTCTTC	CAISDGGLQGPWGNEQFF
.	TRBJ1-4	TRBV4-1	.	TGCGCCAGCAGCCAAGTAACCGCGGATTTCGAAAAACTGTTTTTT	CASSQVTADFEKLFF
.	TRBJ1-2	TRBV7-9	.	TGTGCCAGCAGCTTTCTAGACGGAATTACTAACTATGGCTACACCTTC	CASSFLDGITNYGYTF
.	TRBJ1-2	TRBV4-2	TRBD1	TGTGCCAGCAGCCAAGATGGACAGGGCCCCTATGGCTACACCTTC	CASSQDGQGPYGYTF
.	TRBJ1-5	TRBV2	TRBD1	TGTGCCAGCAGTGAGGGGACAGGGTATCGGAATCAGCCCCAGCATTTT	CASSEGTGYRNQPQHF
.	TRBJ1-5	TRBV4-2	TRBD1	TGTGCCAGCAGCGTTGGGACAGGGGATCAGCCCCAGCATTTT	CASSVGTGDQPQHF
.	TRBJ2-3	TRBV20-1	TRBD2	TGCAGTGCTAGTTCTACATCAGACCTGGGGCGGGGGGTCACAGATACGCAGTATTTT	CSASSTSDLGRGVTDTQYF
medium-sized	TRBJ2-2	TRBV7-3	.	TGTGCCAGCAGCTTTGTACCAGGGAAAACCGGGGAGCTGTTTTTT	CASSFVPGKTGELFF
.	TRBJ1-1	TRBV6-1	TRBD1	TGTGCCAGCAGTGAAGTTGGGACAGGGGCCACTGAAGCTTTCTTT	CASSEVGTGATEAFF
.	TRBJ1-2	TRBV7-3	.	TGTGCCAGCAGCTTAACAGGGGGATCTGGCTACACCTTC	CASSLTGGSGYTF
once	TRBJ2-5	TRBV5-4	TRBD1	TGTGCCAGCAGCAAAACCACAGGGGGCGGGGAGACCCAGTACTTC	CASSKTTGGGETQYF
.	TRBJ2-3	TRBV6-6	.	TGTGCCAGCAGTCCCCGGAGGACTGACACAGATACGCAGTATTTT	CASSPRRTDTDTQYF
.	TRBJ2-2	TRBV24-1	.	TGTGCCACCAGTGCTGTGAACACCGGGGAGCTGTTTTTT	CATSAVNTGELFF
.	TRBJ2-7	TRBV24-1	.	TGTGCCACCCCTGGGACAGCCTCCCCCCGGGGGAGCCTCGGCGAGCAGTACTTC	CATPGTASPRGSLGEQYF
.	TRBJ2-3	TRBV4-3	TRBD1	TGCGCCAGCAGCCAGGGGACAGGGGTTGGCACAGATACGCAGTATTTT	CASSQGTGVGTDTQYF
.	TRBJ2-1	TRBV5-1	TRBD1	TGCGCCAGCAGCTCAATTATAAGGACAGGGGACGGGGAGGAGCAGTTCTTC	CASSSIIRTGDGEEQFF
.	TRBJ1-1	TRBV5-4	TRBD1	TGTGCCAGCAGCTTGGGGACAGGGGTGGGGACTGAAGCTTTCTTT	CASSLGTGVGTEAFF
.	TRBJ1-2	TRBV15	TRBD1	TGTGCCACCAGCGCGGGACAGGGCCCGGGTTCTTATGGCTACACCTTC	CATSAGQGPGSYGYTF
.	TRBJ1-2	TRBV28	TRBD1	TGTGCCAGCAGTTCCCTCCACGGACAGGGATACTATGGCTACACCTTC	CASSSLHGQGYYGYTF
.	TRBJ1-2	TRBV7-2	.	TGTGCCAGCAGCTTAGCACCGGGGTTGATCTATGGCTACACCTTC	CASSLAPGLIYGYTF
.	TRBJ1-2	TRBV6-5	.	TGTGCCAGCAGCTATGGACAGTTTGGAATAGATGGCTACACCTTC	CASSYGQFGIDGYTF
.	TRBJ1-6	TRBV7-3	.	TGTGCCAGCAGCTTAATAGGGGGAAATTCACCCCTCCACTTT	CASSLIGGNSPLHF
.	TRBJ1-4	TRBV14	.	TGTGCCAGCAGCCAAGGAGGGCAGGGGCTGGATGAAAAACTGTTTTTT	CASSQGGQGLDEKLFF
.	TRBJ2-1	TRBV5-1	TRBD2	TGCGCCAGCAGCTTAACTAGCGGGAGGGCCGAATACAATGAGCAGTTCTTC	CASSLTSGRAEYNEQFF
once	TRBJ2-3	TRBV7-2	.	TGTGCCAGCAGCTTAATCACAGGCGGCACAGATACGCAGTATTTT	CASSLITGGTDTQYF
.	TRBJ2-5	TRBV5-1	TRBD1	TGCGCCAGCAGCTTAGGACAGGGGGGCCACCAAGAGACCCAGTACTTC	CASSLGQGGHQETQYF
.	TRBJ1-2	TRBV10-3	TRBD1	TGTGCCATCAGCAAACCGGACAGGTCGGATGGCTACACCTTC	CAISKPDRSDGYTF
.	TRBJ2-3	TRBV7-2	TRBD2	TGTGCCAGCAGCTTAGAGGGACTAGCGGGGATGGATACGCAGTATTTT	CASSLEGLAGMDTQYF